The TCR beta chain under discussion was sequenced for a study of graft-versus-host responses after intestinal transplantation. Study-wide context: Recipients obtained multivisceral, liver-intestinal, or isolated intestinal transplants. Anti-thymocyte globulin was used for induction in all recipients, who then took tacrolimus and steroids for approximately 3 years. General study points: Ileal or blood samples showed some GvH clones first, and such clones were also found in recipient marrow. Circulating GvH clones peaking coincided with falling HvG clones soon after transplant.

Clones were read by immunoSEQ multiplex PCR, and TCRdb kept only the in-frame ones, dropping some. The sample consists of some 96,000 clones, more than 75% of them appearing once. Trimming removed 2 bases from V and 4 bases from J, with 17 bases in between. Per the germline V gene, CDR1 is MGHRA and CDR2 is YSYEKL. This CDR3 region has 17 residues. Remarks on this clone: Its antigen remains unidentified.

The receptor comes from a human donor who was the organ donor for an intestinal transplant. The J gene is TRBJ1-4, the V gene TRBV4-1, with D unclear. The material was unstimulated CD4+ T cells sorted from spleen or lymph node cells, obtained before transplant. CDR3 bases: TGCGCCAGCAGCCAAAAGGGTCAAGGAGGGCTTAATGAAAAACTGTTTTTT. Protein: CASSQKGQGGLNEKLFF.